This TCR beta chain derives from a study of T cells after yellow fever vaccination. Study details: Low-cell-number fractions underwent preparation using SMART-Seq v4 Ultra Low Input. General study findings and limits: Clonotypes found in both CD4 and CD8 compartments made up a small share. Once the booster was given, most primary-vaccination clones reappeared, at roughly 96% for CD4 and approximately 88% for CD8.

With respect to this clonotype: The antigen remains unidentified.

TCRdb re-called the 5' RACE reads through MiXCR, storing one row per CDR3 protein. Here the sample spans hundreds of thousands of distinct CDR3 sequences, about 12% being singletons. The TCR was taken from a man aged 25-45 years who received the YFV17D yellow fever vaccine. Source: PBMCs, taken on the day of the yellow fever booster vaccination.

The chain's CDR3 is CSASGSAGPDTQYF. The DNA of the CDR3 is TGCAGTGCTAGTGGGTCTGCGGGACCAGATACGCAGTATTTT. This chain links TRBV20-1 with TRBJ2-3; D perhaps matches TRBD2 (6 bases). This CDR3 is 14 amino acids long. V shed 3 bases and J shed 4 bases, with 14 bases lying between them. Looked up from germline, CDR1 is DFQATT and CDR2 is SNEGSKA (reference sequence).